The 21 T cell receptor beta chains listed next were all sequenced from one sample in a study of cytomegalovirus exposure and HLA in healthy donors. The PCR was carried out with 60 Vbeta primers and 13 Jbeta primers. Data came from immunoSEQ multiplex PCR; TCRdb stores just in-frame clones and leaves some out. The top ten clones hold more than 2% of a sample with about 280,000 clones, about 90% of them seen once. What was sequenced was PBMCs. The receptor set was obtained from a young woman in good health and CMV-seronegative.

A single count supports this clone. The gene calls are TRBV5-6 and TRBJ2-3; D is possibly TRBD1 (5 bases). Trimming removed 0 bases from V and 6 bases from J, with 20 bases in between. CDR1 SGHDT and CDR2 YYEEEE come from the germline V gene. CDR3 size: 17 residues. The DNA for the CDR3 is TGTGCCAGCAGCTTGGGTATAAGTGGGGCCCTCTTGGATACGCAGTATTTT. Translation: CASSLGISGALLDTQYF.

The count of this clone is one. Written as DNA, the CDR3 is TGTGCCAGCAGCTTAGGGCTCGAGCAGTACTTC. It translates to CASSLGLEQYF. The chain uses TRBV7-2 and TRBJ2-7; D unresolved. V lost 1 base, J lost 6 bases, and 4 bases lay in between. The CDR3 runs 11 residues. From germline, CDR1 is SGHTA and CDR2 FQGNSA.

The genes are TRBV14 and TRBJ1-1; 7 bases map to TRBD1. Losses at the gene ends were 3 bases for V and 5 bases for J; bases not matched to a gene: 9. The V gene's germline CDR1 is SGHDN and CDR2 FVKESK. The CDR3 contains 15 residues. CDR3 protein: CASSQGQPSFTEAFF. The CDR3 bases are TGTGCCAGCAGCCAGGGACAGCCGAGTTTTACTGAAGCTTTCTTT.

Here the CDR3 DNA reads TGTGCCAGCAGGAGCCTACAGTTCGAAAAACTGTTTTTT. Its protein product is CASRSLQFEKLFF. This chain uses TRBV27 with TRBJ1-4; D not resolved. The CDR3 has 13 residues. The germline V and J ends were trimmed by 6 bases and 8 bases, with 13 bases remaining between them. Germline lookup yields CDR1 MNHEY and CDR2 SMNVEV (reference sequence). Full variable domain (outside the CDR3, taken from reference TRBV27 and TRBJ1-4): EAQVTQNPRYLITVTGKKLTVTCSQNMNHEYMSWYRQDPGLGLRQIYYSMNVEVTDKGDVPEGYKVSRKEKRNFPLILESPSPNQTSLYFCASRSLQFEKLFFGSGTQLSVL.

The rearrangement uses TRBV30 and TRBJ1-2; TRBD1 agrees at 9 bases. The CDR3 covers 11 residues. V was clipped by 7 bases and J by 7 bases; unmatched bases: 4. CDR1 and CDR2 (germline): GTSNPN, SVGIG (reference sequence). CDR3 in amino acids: CAFNRGLGYTF. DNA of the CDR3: TGTGCCTTTAACAGGGGGCTTGGCTACACCTTC.

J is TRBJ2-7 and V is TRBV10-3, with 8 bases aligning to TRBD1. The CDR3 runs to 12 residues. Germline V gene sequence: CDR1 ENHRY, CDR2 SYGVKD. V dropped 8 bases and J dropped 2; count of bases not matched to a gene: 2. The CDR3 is CAIGDRTYEQYF. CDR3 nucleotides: TGTGCCATCGGGGACAGGACCTACGAGCAGTACTTC.

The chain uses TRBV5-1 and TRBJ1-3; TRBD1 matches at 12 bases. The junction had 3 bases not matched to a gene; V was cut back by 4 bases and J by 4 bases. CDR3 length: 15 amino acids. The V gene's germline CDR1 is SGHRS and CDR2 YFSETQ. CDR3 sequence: CASSRDRGPGNTIYF. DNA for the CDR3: TGCGCCAGCAGCCGGGACAGGGGGCCGGGAAACACCATATATTTT. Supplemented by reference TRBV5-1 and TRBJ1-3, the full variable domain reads KAGVTQTPRYLIKTRGQQVTLSCSPISGHRSVSWYQQTPGQGLQFLFEYFSETQRNKGNFPGRFSGRQFSNSRSEMNVSTLELGDSALYLCASSRDRGPGNTIYFGEGSWLTVV.

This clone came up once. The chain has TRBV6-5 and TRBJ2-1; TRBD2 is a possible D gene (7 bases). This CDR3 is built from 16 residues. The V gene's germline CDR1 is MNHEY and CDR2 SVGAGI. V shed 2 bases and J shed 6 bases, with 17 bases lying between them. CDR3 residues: CASSYVGGGLGNEQFF. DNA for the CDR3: TGTGCCAGCAGTTACGTGGGGGGGGGCTTAGGCAATGAGCAGTTCTTC.

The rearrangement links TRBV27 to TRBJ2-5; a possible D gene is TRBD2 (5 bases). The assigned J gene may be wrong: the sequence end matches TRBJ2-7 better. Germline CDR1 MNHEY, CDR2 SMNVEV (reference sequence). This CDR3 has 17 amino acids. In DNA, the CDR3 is TGTGCCAGCAGTTTAAGCGGTGCCACCCCAAGCTCCTACGAGCAGTACTTC. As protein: CASSLSGATPSSYEQYF.

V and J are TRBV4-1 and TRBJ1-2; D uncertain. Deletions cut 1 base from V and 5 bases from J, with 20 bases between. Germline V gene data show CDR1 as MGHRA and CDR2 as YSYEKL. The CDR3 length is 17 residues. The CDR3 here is CASSQGGFLTATYGYTF. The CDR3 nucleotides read TGCGCCAGCAGCCAAGGAGGGTTCTTAACCGCGACATATGGCTACACCTTC.

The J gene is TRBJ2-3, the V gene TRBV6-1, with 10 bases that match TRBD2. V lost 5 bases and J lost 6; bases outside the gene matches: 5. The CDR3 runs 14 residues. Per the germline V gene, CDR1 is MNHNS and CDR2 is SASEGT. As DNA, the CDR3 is TGTGCCAGCAGTTCAGCGGGGGGGACGGATACGCAGTATTTT. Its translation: CASSSAGGTDTQYF.

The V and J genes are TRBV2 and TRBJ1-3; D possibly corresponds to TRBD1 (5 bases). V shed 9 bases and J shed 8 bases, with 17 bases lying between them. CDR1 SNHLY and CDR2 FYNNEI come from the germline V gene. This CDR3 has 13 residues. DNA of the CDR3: TGTGCCAGTGCCGACAGCCTGGAAGACACCATATATTTT. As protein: CASADSLEDTIYF.

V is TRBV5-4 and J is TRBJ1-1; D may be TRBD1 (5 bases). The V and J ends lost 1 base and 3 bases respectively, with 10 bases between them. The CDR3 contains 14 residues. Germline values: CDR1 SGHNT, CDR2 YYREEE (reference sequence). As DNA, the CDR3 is TGTGCCAGCAGCTTGCAGGGTCTCGACACTGAAGCTTTCTTT. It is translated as CASSLQGLDTEAFF.

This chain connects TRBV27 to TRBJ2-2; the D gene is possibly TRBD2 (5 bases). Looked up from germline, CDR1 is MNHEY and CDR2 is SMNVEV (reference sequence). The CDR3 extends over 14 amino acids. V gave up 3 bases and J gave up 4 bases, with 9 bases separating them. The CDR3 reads CASSFLGITGELFF. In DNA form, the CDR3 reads TGTGCCAGCAGTTTCCTCGGGATCACCGGGGAGCTGTTTTTT.

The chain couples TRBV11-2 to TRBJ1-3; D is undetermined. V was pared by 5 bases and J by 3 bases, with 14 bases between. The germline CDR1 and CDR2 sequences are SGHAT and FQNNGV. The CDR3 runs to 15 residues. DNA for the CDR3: TGTGCCAGCAGCGCCCTACAGTCCCTTGGAAACACCATATATTTT. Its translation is CASSALQSLGNTIYF.

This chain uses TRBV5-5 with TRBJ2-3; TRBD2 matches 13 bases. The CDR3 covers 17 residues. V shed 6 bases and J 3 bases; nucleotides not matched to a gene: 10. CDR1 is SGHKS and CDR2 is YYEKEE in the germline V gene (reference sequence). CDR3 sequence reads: CASNILAGGPVTDTQYF. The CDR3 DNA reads TGTGCCAGCAACATACTAGCGGGGGGGCCGGTTACAGATACGCAGTATTTT.

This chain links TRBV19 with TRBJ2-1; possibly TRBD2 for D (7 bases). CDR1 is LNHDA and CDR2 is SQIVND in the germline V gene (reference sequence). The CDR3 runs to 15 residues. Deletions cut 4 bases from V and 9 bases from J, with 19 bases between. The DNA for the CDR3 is TGTGCCAGTAGTAAGGGAGGGGGGGACTTTAGTGAGCAGTTCTTC. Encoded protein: CASSKGGGDFSEQFF.

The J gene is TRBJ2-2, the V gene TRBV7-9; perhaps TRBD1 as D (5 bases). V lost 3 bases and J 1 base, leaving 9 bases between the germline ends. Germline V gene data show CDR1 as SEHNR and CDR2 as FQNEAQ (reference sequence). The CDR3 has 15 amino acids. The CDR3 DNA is TGTGCCAGCAGCTTTCTCCAGGGGAACACCGGGGAGCTGTTTTTT. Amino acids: CASSFLQGNTGELFF.

The CDR3 is CASSRGLAGTSTDTQYF. CDR3 nucleotides: TGTGCCAGCTCACGAGGACTAGCGGGGACAAGCACAGATACGCAGTATTTT. This chain links TRBV18 with TRBJ2-3, with TRBD2 identical over 12 bases. J lost 0 bases, V lost 4 bases, and 5 bases had no gene match. The CDR3 is 17 amino acids. Germline CDR1 reads KGHSH; CDR2 reads LQKENI.

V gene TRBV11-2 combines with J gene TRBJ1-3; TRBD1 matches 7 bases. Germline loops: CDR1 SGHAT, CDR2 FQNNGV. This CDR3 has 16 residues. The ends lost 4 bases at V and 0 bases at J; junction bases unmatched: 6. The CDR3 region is CASSSGQILSGNTIYF. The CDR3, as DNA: TGTGCCAGCAGCTCGGGACAGATTCTCTCTGGAAACACCATATATTTT.

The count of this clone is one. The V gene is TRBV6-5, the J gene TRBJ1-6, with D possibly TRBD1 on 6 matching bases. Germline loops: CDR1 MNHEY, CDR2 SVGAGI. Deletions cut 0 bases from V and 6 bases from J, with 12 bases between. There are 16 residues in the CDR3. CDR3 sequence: CASSYSGQQTNSPLHF. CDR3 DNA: TGTGCCAGCAGTTACTCAGGACAGCAAACTAATTCACCCCTCCACTTT.